This passage covers 25 T cell receptor beta chains from one sample sequenced in a study of OX40 agonist ivuxolimab in advanced cancers. The protocol was immunoSEQ multiplex PCR, while the TCRdb copy is restricted to in-frame clones and leaves out a portion. The table includes 45,000 to 55,000 clones, about 85% detected once. The material sequenced was CD4+ or CD8+ T cells sorted from blood, taken in a trial of the OX40 agonist ivuxolimab. The receptor set was obtained from an adult with an advanced solid tumor such as melanoma, head and neck, liver or kidney cancer.

The V and J genes are TRBV27 and TRBJ1-1, with D possibly TRBD1 on 6 matching bases. CDR1 and CDR2 (germline): MNHEY, SMNVEV (reference sequence). Trimming removed 6 bases from V and 3 bases from J, with 17 bases in between. The CDR3 extends over 15 amino acids. The CDR3 nucleotides read TGTGCCAGCAGGGGGGCGAATTTGTTTGACACTGAAGCTTTCTTT. This sequence encodes CASRGANLFDTEAFF.

The chain has TRBV5-3 and TRBJ1-1; no clear D gene. TRBV5-3 is labeled an ORF, and its function is uncertain. The ends were cut back, 6 bases at V and 2 bases at J, with 26 bases in the middle. The CDR3 covers 18 residues. The CDR3 reads CARTTAESSQGNNTEAFF. The CDR3 nucleotides are TGTGCCAGAACCACCGCAGAGTCATCTCAAGGGAATAACACTGAAGCTTTCTTT.

The J gene is TRBJ2-1, the V gene TRBV9; maybe TRBD1 (6 bases). In germline, CDR1 is SGDLS, CDR2 YYNGEE. The CDR3 consists of 15 residues. Trimming took off 1 base at V and 6 bases at J, with 14 bases between the two ends. The CDR3 loop is CASSVSGAPSNEQFF. CDR3 bases: TGTGCCAGCAGCGTATCAGGGGCACCGAGCAATGAGCAGTTCTTC.

This chain uses TRBV9 with TRBJ2-3; no clear D gene. CDR3 length equals 16 residues. The ends were cut back, 10 bases at V and 0 bases at J, with 21 bases in the middle. Per germline, CDR1 SGDLS and CDR2 YYNGEE. The CDR3 protein is CAPQRRIGESTDTQYF. The CDR3, as DNA: TGTGCCCCCCAAAGAAGAATCGGTGAAAGCACAGATACGCAGTATTTT.

This chain joins TRBV14 and TRBJ2-1; the D call may be TRBD1 or TRBD2 (6 bases each). Trimming removed 5 bases at V and 4 bases at J, with 15 bases between. There are 15 residues in the CDR3. The germline V gene has CDR1 SGHDN and CDR2 FVKESK. The CDR3 sequence: CASSEQGLTYNEQFF. In DNA form, the CDR3 reads TGTGCCAGCAGCGAACAGGGACTGACATACAATGAGCAGTTCTTC.

This clone was detected only once. In nucleotides, the CDR3 is TGTGCGTCCGGCGGGAGTGCGGAGACCCAGTACTTC. This translates into CASGGSAETQYF. The V and J genes are TRBV2 and TRBJ2-5; 7 nucleotides agree with TRBD2. CDR3 length: 12 residues. Germline V gene sequence: CDR1 SNHLY, CDR2 FYNNEI.

CDR3 loop: CASGEYGYTF. DNA for the CDR3: TGTGCCAGCGGGGAGTATGGCTACACCTTC. The chain joins TRBV28 to TRBJ1-2; unclear D gene. The CDR3 consists of 10 residues. CDR1 and CDR2 from the germline V gene are MDHEN and SYDVKM. V lost 8 bases and J 5 bases, leaving 6 bases between the germline ends.

This chain links TRBV7-9 with TRBJ1-4; 8 bases map to TRBD1. The V segment lost 4 bases and the J segment 11 bases; nucleotides outside the gene matches: 12. The CDR3 has 15 amino acids. Looked up from germline, CDR1 is SEHNR and CDR2 is FQNEAQ (reference sequence). CDR3 sequence: CASSSDRGVSVKLFF. The CDR3 DNA reads TGTGCCAGCAGCTCCGACAGGGGTGTTAGTGTGAAACTGTTTTTT.

This clone occurred a few times. The chain employs TRBV9 and TRBJ2-3; D is ambiguous. This CDR3 contains 15 residues. V lost 0 bases, J lost 5 bases, and 13 bases lay in between. CDR1 is SGDLS, CDR2 YYNGEE, per germline. CDR3 nucleotides: TGTGCCAGCAGCGTAGGAGACTTCCCGGGAGATACGCAGTATTTT. Translation gives CASSVGDFPGDTQYF.

V usage is TRBV27 and J usage is TRBJ2-1, with D possibly being TRBD1 (5 bases). The CDR3 covers 11 residues. Germline loops: CDR1 MNHEY, CDR2 SMNVEV (reference sequence). V dropped 2 bases and J dropped 9 bases, with 5 bases sitting between them. The CDR3 loop reads CASSLRGEQFF. The DNA for the CDR3 is TGTGCCAGCAGTTTAAGGGGTGAGCAGTTCTTC.

The chain links TRBV18 to TRBJ2-7; D uncertain. The CDR3 runs to 14 residues. V shed 2 bases and J shed 2 bases, with 10 bases lying between them. Germline V lookup: CDR1 KGHSH, CDR2 LQKENI. CDR3: CASSPSVVAYEQYF. CDR3 DNA sequence: TGTGCCAGCTCACCATCCGTTGTCGCCTACGAGCAGTACTTC.

The V call is TRBV2, the J call TRBJ1-2; perhaps TRBD1 as D (6 bases). This CDR3 has 13 residues. The V end was cut by 5 bases, the J end by 6 bases, with 13 bases between. Germline-derived CDR1 and CDR2 are SNHLY and FYNNEI. CDR3 nucleotides: TGTGCCAGCAGTCGGCGGGGGGCGGATGGCTACACCTTC. This encodes CASSRRGADGYTF.

This clone is medium-sized (0.01 to 0.1%) in the sample. The V gene is TRBV2, the J gene TRBJ1-1; D might be TRBD1 (5 bases). Germline values: CDR1 SNHLY, CDR2 FYNNEI. With 4 bases removed from V and 1 base from J, the gap between germline ends came to 7 bases. This CDR3 is 13 amino acids long. The CDR3 here is CASSGGENTEAFF. The CDR3 DNA is TGTGCCAGCAGTGGGGGGGAGAACACTGAAGCTTTCTTT.

This clone was detected once. This rearrangement joins TRBV6-1 to TRBJ1-1; unclear D gene. The CDR3 is made up of 13 amino acids. Per the germline V gene, CDR1 is MNHNS and CDR2 is SASEGT. Between the trimmed V and J ends, which lost 0 bases and 4 bases, there was a span of 6 bases. In DNA form, the CDR3 reads TGTGCCAGCAGTGAAGCGCGGATCACTGAAGCTTTCTTT. Encoded protein: CASSEARITEAFF.

This rearrangement joins TRBV6-1 to TRBJ1-3; D call uncertain. The CDR3 is made up of 14 amino acids. CDR1 MNHNS and CDR2 SASEGT come from the germline V gene. Trimming left V 6 bases short and J 0 bases short, with 9 bases between. This chain's CDR3 is CASRPQTSGNTIYF. The CDR3 region has the DNA TGTGCCAGCAGGCCACAGACCTCTGGAAACACCATATATTTT.

CDR3 region: CASSSPGQALYEQYF. The CDR3 bases are TGCGCCAGCAGCTCTCCGGGACAGGCCCTCTACGAGCAGTACTTC. The chain couples TRBV5-1 to TRBJ2-7, with TRBD1 matching 8 bases. J lost 3 bases, V lost 3 bases, and 8 bases had no gene match. Germline loops: CDR1 SGHRS, CDR2 YFSETQ. The CDR3 sequence is 15 residues long.

This chain uses TRBV4-1 with TRBJ2-1, with 9 bases lining up with TRBD2. Germline V gene data show CDR1 as MGHRA and CDR2 as YSYEKL. V dropped 0 bases and J dropped 7; count of bases not matched to a gene: 10. The CDR3 runs 17 residues. CDR3 bases: TGCGCCAGCAGCCAAGATGGGGGAGGACTAGCGATGAATGAGCAGTTCTTC. Protein product: CASSQDGGGLAMNEQFF.

The gene calls are TRBV6-5 and TRBJ2-2; a possible D gene is TRBD2 (6 bases). CDR1 is MNHEY, CDR2 SVGAGI, per germline. V was trimmed by 11 bases and J by 3 bases, leaving 19 bases between them. CDR3 length: 15 residues. The chain's CDR3 is CASSPQGGYTGELFF. CDR3 nucleotides: TGTGCCTCATCCCCCCAGGGAGGTTACACCGGGGAGCTGTTTTTT.

The chain is built from TRBV5-5 and TRBJ1-2, with 8 bases matching TRBD1. There are 14 residues in the CDR3. In germline, CDR1 is SGHKS, CDR2 YYEKEE (reference sequence). With V trimmed by 3 bases and J by 3 bases, 4 bases remained unmatched. The DNA of the CDR3 is TGTGCCAGCAGCTGGACAGGGACCCACTATGGCTACACCTTC. Its protein product is CASSWTGTHYGYTF. The variable domain in full, with the rest retrieved from reference TRBV5-5 and TRBJ1-2, is DAGVTQSPTHLIKTRGQQVTLRCSPISGHKSVSWYQQVLGQGPQFIFQYYEKEERGRGNFPDRFSARQFPNYSSELNVNALLLGDSALYLCASSWTGTHYGYTFGSGTRLTVV.

The chain links TRBV5-6 to TRBJ2-7; the D is unclear. Germline assignment: CDR1 SGHDT and CDR2 YYEEEE. This CDR3 spans 13 amino acids. V dropped 0 bases and J dropped 2 bases, with 6 bases sitting between them. The CDR3 bases are TGTGCCAGCAGCTTGGCCGCAGCCTACGAGCAGTACTTC. Translating it yields CASSLAAAYEQYF.

This chain joins TRBV28 and TRBJ2-5; D remains unclear. Per germline, CDR1 MDHEN and CDR2 SYDVKM. The CDR3 contains 14 residues. V was pared by 2 bases and J by 5 bases, with 12 bases between. This chain's CDR3 is CASSLQSGYETQYF. DNA of the CDR3: TGTGCCAGCAGTTTACAATCTGGGTACGAGACCCAGTACTTC.

CDR3 protein: CASSRRGATKNIQYF. CDR3 sequence (DNA): TGTGCCAGTAGCCGGCGTGGCGCTACCAAAAACATTCAGTACTTC. This chain joins TRBV19 and TRBJ2-4; D is unclear. CDR1 is LNHDA and CDR2 is SQIVND in the germline V gene (reference sequence). This CDR3 contains 15 residues. Deletions cut 6 bases from V and 2 bases from J, with 14 bases between.

The chain joins TRBV10-2 to TRBJ1-2; D perhaps matches TRBD1 (5 bases). CDR3 length equals 15 residues. The germline CDR1 and CDR2 sequences are WSHSY and SAAADI. Between the trimmed V and J ends, which lost 6 bases and 8 bases, there was a span of 22 bases. This CDR3 is CASSSSRGLGEGYTF. The CDR3 coding sequence is TGCGCCAGCAGCTCCTCCCGTGGGTTGGGGGAAGGCTACACCTTC.

The chain couples TRBV10-3 to TRBJ1-1; no definite D call. The germline gives CDR1 ENHRY, CDR2 SYGVKD. Deletions cut 1 base from V and 4 bases from J, with 16 bases between. CDR3 size: 16 residues. Written as DNA, the CDR3 is TGTGCCATCAGTGAGTTCGCGGCATTTACGGGCACTGAAGCTTTCTTT. This gives the protein CAISEFAAFTGTEAFF.

This sequence joins TRBV6-1 and TRBJ1-3; possible D gene TRBD1, 6 bases. CDR1 MNHNS and CDR2 SASEGT come from the germline V gene. V was clipped by 7 bases and J by 7 bases, with 17 bases between them. This CDR3 has 14 amino acids. The CDR3 region has the DNA TGTGCCAGCACCCGGACAGACTCCTCCAACACCATATATTTT. Translation: CASTRTDSSNTIYF.